This T cell receptor (beta chain) was sequenced in a study of lung T cells in sarcoidosis with Löfgren's syndrome. By proportion, this clonotype is medium-sized (0.01 to 0.1%). The antigen is unknown. Regarding the study as a whole: Multiple Löfgren's syndrome patients reportedly shared TRAV12-1 and TRBV2 CDR3 motifs.

From germline, CDR1 is DFQATT and CDR2 SNEGSKA (reference sequence). Trimming shortened V by 4 bases and J by 6 bases, and 25 bases separated the two germline ends. The CDR3 is 16 residues long. TCRdb reanalysed the reads using MiXCR and keeps one entry per CDR3 protein. In the table there are roughly 3,000 distinct CDR3 sequences, 25% to 35% of which are singletons. The sample comprised CD4+ T cells from bronchoalveolar lavage. The TCR sequence derives from a human donor with sarcoidosis (Löfgren's syndrome or another form), or a control subject (not recorded which). V is TRBV20-1 and J is TRBJ2-7, with D maybe TRBD2 (6 bases). CDR3: CSATPGGSASLGEQYF. Written as DNA, the CDR3 is TGCAGTGCTACCCCCGGGGGTAGCGCTTCCTTGGGCGAGCAGTACTTC.